This T cell receptor beta chain was sequenced in a study of blood T cell repertoires in COVID-19. TCRdb's copy holds only in-frame clones and misses some; the assay was immunoSEQ multiplex PCR. This table has tens of thousands of clones, 86% appearing once. The CDR3 is 15 residues long. Germline V lookup: CDR1 SGHAT, CDR2 FQNNGV. Trimming took 0 bases from V and 0 from J, leaving 6 bases between them. The sample consisted of peripheral blood. This sequence joins TRBV11-2 and TRBJ1-5; no clear D gene. The TCR was taken from a man older than 75 with acute or convalescent COVID-19. The CDR3: CASSLDAYSNQPQHF. In DNA, the CDR3 is TGTGCCAGCAGCTTAGATGCGTATAGCAATCAGCCCCAGCATTTT.